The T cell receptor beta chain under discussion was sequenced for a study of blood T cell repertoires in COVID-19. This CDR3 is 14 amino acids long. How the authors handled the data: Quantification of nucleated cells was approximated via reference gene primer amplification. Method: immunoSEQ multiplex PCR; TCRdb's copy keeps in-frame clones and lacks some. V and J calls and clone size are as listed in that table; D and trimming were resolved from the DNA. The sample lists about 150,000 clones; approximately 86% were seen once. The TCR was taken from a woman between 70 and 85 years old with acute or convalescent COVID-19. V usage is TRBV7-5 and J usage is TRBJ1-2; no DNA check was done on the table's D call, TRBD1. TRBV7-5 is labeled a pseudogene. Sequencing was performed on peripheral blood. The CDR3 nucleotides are TGTGCCAGAAGTTACGGGACAAGTCACTATGGCTACACCTTC. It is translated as CARSYGTSHYGYTF.